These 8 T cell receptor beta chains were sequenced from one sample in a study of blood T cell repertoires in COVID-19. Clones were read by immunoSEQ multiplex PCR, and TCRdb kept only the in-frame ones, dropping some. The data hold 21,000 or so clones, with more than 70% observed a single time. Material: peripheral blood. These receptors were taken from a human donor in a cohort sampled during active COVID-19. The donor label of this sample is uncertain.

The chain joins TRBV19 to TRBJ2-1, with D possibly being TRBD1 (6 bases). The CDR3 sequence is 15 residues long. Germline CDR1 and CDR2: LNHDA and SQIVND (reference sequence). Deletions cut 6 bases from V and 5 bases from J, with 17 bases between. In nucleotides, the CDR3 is TGTGCCAGTAGGCAGGGAGACAGGAGTCACAATGAGCAGTTCTTC. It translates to CASRQGDRSHNEQFF.

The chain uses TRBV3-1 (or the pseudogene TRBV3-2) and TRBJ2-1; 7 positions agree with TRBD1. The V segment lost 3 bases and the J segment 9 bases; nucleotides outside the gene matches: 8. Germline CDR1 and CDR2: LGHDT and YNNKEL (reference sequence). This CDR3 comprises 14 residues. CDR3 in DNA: TGTGCCAGCAGCCATCGGAACAGGGGCGGTGAGCAGTTCTTC. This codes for CASSHRNRGGEQFF.

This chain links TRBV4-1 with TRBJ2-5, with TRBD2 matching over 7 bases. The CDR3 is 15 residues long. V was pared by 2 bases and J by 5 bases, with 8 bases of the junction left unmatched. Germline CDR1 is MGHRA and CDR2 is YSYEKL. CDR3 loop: CASSQRTREGETQYF. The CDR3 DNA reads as TGCGCCAGCAGCCAACGGACTAGGGAAGGGGAGACCCAGTACTTC.

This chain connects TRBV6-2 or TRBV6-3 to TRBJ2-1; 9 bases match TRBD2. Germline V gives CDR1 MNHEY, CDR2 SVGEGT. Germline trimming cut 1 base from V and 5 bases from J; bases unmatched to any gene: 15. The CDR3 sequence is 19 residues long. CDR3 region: CASSYLRGGRARHNNEQFF. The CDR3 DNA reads TGTGCCAGCAGTTACTTAAGGGGCGGGAGGGCCAGACACAACAATGAGCAGTTCTTC.

DNA of the CDR3: TGCGCCAGCAGTAGGGACTCCCGATCGAACGAGCAGTACTTC. Encoded protein: CASSRDSRSNEQYF. The chain combines TRBV10-2 with TRBJ2-7, with D tentatively TRBD2 (6 bases). V was shortened by 5 bases and J by 5 bases, with 16 bases between the two germline ends. The CDR3 extends over 14 amino acids. The germline CDR1 and CDR2 sequences are WSHSY and SAAADI.

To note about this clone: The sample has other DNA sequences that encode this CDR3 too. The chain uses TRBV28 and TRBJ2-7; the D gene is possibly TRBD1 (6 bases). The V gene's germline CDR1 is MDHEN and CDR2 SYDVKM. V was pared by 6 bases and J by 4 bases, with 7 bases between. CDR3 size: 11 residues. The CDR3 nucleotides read TGTGCCAGCAGCAGGGGATACGAGCAGTACTTC. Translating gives CASSRGYEQYF. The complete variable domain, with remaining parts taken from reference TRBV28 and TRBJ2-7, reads DVKVTQSSRYLVKRTGEKVFLECVQDMDHENMFWYRQDPGLGLRLIYFSYDVKMKEKGDIPEGYSVSREKKERFSLILESASTNQTSMYLCASSRGYEQYFGPGTRLTVT.

This CDR3 reads CASSDLEAEQYF. The DNA of the CDR3 is TGTGCCAGCAGCGACTTAGAGGCCGAGCAGTACTTC. The genes are TRBV11-3 and TRBJ2-7, with D unresolved. V was shortened by 5 bases and J by 6 bases, with 11 bases between the two germline ends. The CDR3 runs to 12 residues. Germline-derived CDR1 and CDR2 are SGHNT and YENEEA.

In nucleotides, the CDR3 is TGTGCCAGCAGCCAAGCAGGGGACGAAAAACTGTTTTTT. This gives the protein CASSQAGDEKLFF. The V gene is TRBV3-1 (or the pseudogene TRBV3-2), the J gene TRBJ1-4, with D maybe TRBD1 (6 bases). This CDR3 contains 13 residues. The V end was cut by 1 base, the J end by 8 bases, with 8 bases between. Germline V CDR1 and CDR2: LGHDT, YNNKEL (reference sequence).